These T cell receptor beta chains were read from a single sample in a study of control samples from healthy donors and cancer patients. The protocol was immunoSEQ multiplex PCR, while the TCRdb copy is restricted to in-frame clones and leaves out a portion. The data show 65,000 to 95,000 clones, approximately 91% seen once. Input material: blood. The receptor set was obtained from a man between 45 and 60 years old in good health. Both conserved end residues are part of each CDR3. A D gene is named only where the DNA matches it firmly. Clone size appears in some rows only: once, few, many, or a class for an expanded clone.

d_gene: NA; abundance: NA; j_gene: TRBJ2-7; v_gene: TRBV19; CDR3nt: TGTGCCAGTAAAGAGGCCTATACCAATCTACCCTACGAGCAGTACTTC; CDR3aa: CASKEAYTNLPYEQYF
d_gene: NA; abundance: NA; j_gene: TRBJ1-4; v_gene: TRBV2; CDR3nt: TGTGCCAGCAAGGGAAATGAAAAACTGTTTTTT; CDR3aa: CASKGNEKLFF
d_gene: NA; abundance: NA; j_gene: TRBJ2-2; v_gene: TRBV19; CDR3nt: TGTGCCAGTAGTATTCAGGCTCCCCCGAACACCGGGGAGCTGTTTTTT; CDR3aa: CASSIQAPPNTGELFF
d_gene: TRBD1; abundance: NA; j_gene: TRBJ1-1; v_gene: TRBV6-5; CDR3nt: TGTGCCAGCAGGAAACAGGGGCTCGCGAACACTGAAGCTTTCTTT; CDR3aa: CASRKQGLANTEAFF
d_gene: TRBD2; abundance: NA; j_gene: TRBJ2-7; v_gene: TRBV5-1; CDR3nt: TGCGCCAGCAGCTTAGCCGGGGGGGAGTTCTACGAGCAGTACTTC; CDR3aa: CASSLAGGEFYEQYF
d_gene: TRBD1; abundance: NA; j_gene: TRBJ1-6; v_gene: TRBV6-1; CDR3nt: TGTGCCAGCAGTGAACTGGACAGGGGGAGTAATTCACCCCTCCACTTT; CDR3aa: CASSELDRGSNSPLHF
d_gene: NA; abundance: NA; j_gene: TRBJ2-3; v_gene: TRBV24-1; CDR3nt: TGTGCCACCAGTGATGCTGACAGCACAGATACGCAGTATTTT; CDR3aa: CATSDADSTDTQYF
d_gene: TRBD1; abundance: NA; j_gene: TRBJ2-7; v_gene: TRBV6-5; CDR3nt: TGTGCCAGCAGCCAAATGGACAGGGCAAGGCAGTACTTC; CDR3aa: CASSQMDRARQYF
d_gene: TRBD1; abundance: NA; j_gene: TRBJ2-7; v_gene: TRBV19; CDR3nt: TGTGCCAGTAGTAGGGGACAGGGCCTATCCTACGAGCAGTACTTC; CDR3aa: CASSRGQGLSYEQYF
d_gene: NA; abundance: NA; j_gene: TRBJ1-5; v_gene: TRBV6-1; CDR3nt: TGTGCCAGCAGTTTCCCAGGGAATCAGCCCCAGCATTTT; CDR3aa: CASSFPGNQPQHF
d_gene: NA; abundance: once; j_gene: TRBJ1-1; v_gene: TRBV6-5; CDR3nt: TGTGCCAGCAGTTACCAGGCGAAACACGCTGAAGCTTTCTTT; CDR3aa: CASSYQAKHAEAFF
d_gene: TRBD2; abundance: NA; j_gene: TRBJ2-3; v_gene: TRBV27; CDR3nt: TGTGCCAGCAGTTTATCTAGGACTAGCGGGGGGAGGGCGGATACGCAGTATTTT; CDR3aa: CASSLSRTSGGRADTQYF
d_gene: TRBD1; abundance: few; j_gene: TRBJ2-4; v_gene: TRBV12-5; CDR3nt: TGTGCTACCGCCACCAGGGGGTCGAACATTCAGTACTTC; CDR3aa: CATATRGSNIQYF
d_gene: NA; abundance: NA; j_gene: TRBJ2-2; v_gene: TRBV7-9; CDR3nt: TGTGCCAGCAGCTGGGTTTCCATGAACACCGGGGAGCTGTTTTTT; CDR3aa: CASSWVSMNTGELFF
d_gene: TRBD2; abundance: NA; j_gene: TRBJ2-2; v_gene: TRBV4-2; CDR3nt: TGTGCCAGCAGCCTGAGCGGGGGGGCGGCCGGGGAGCTGTTTTTT; CDR3aa: CASSLSGGAAGELFF
d_gene: TRBD1; abundance: NA; j_gene: TRBJ2-1; v_gene: TRBV5-1; CDR3nt: TGCGCCAGCAGGCGGGGACAGGTTCGGAATGAGCAGTTCTTC; CDR3aa: CASRRGQVRNEQFF
d_gene: TRBD1; abundance: NA; j_gene: TRBJ2-1; v_gene: TRBV14; CDR3nt: TGTGCCAGCAGCCGCCATACAGGGGCGGCCTACAATGAGCAGTTCTTC; CDR3aa: CASSRHTGAAYNEQFF
d_gene: NA; abundance: NA; j_gene: TRBJ1-3; v_gene: TRBV30; CDR3nt: TGTGCCTGGCGGACAGGAAACACCATATATTTT; CDR3aa: CAWRTGNTIYF
d_gene: NA; abundance: few; j_gene: TRBJ2-5; v_gene: TRBV7-2; CDR3nt: TGTGCCAGCAGCTTAGGGGTTCTAGCGTGGGAGACCCAGTACTTC; CDR3aa: CASSLGVLAWETQYF
d_gene: TRBD2; abundance: NA; j_gene: TRBJ2-2; v_gene: TRBV2; CDR3nt: TGTGCCAGCAGAGAACTAGCGGCGGACGGGGAGCTGTTTTTT; CDR3aa: CASRELAADGELFF
d_gene: NA; abundance: NA; j_gene: TRBJ2-7; v_gene: TRBV21-1; CDR3nt: TGTGCCAGCAGCAAAGTTGGAGGATTC; CDR3aa: CASSKVGGF
d_gene: NA; abundance: NA; j_gene: TRBJ1-2; v_gene: TRBV18; CDR3nt: TGTGCCAGCTCCCTCAGCAGAGGAGATGGCTACACCTTC; CDR3aa: CASSLSRGDGYTF
d_gene: TRBD1; abundance: few; j_gene: TRBJ1-5; v_gene: TRBV19; CDR3nt: TGTGCCAGTAGCCCGGGACAGGGATATCAGCCCCAGCATTTT; CDR3aa: CASSPGQGYQPQHF
d_gene: TRBD2; abundance: NA; j_gene: TRBJ2-7; v_gene: TRBV12-5; CDR3nt: TGTGCTAGTGGTTTGGTACGGGGGGGGCAAGGGTACGAGCAGTACTTC; CDR3aa: CASGLVRGGQGYEQYF